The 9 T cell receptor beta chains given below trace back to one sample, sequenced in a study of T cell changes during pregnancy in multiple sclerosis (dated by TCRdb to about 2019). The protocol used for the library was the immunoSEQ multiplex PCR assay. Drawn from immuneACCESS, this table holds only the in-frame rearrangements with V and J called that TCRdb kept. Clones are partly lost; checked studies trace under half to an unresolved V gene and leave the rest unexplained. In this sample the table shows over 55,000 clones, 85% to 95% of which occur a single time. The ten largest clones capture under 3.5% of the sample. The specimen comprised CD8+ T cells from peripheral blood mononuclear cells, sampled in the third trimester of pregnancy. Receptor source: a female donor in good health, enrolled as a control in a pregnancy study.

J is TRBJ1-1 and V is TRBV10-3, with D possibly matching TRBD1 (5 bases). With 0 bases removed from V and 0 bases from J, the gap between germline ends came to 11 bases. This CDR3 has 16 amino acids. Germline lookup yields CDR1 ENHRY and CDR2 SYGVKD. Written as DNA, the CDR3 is TGTGCCATCAGTGAGTCAGATCAGGGTTTGAACACTGAAGCTTTCTTT. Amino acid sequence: CAISESDQGLNTEAFF.

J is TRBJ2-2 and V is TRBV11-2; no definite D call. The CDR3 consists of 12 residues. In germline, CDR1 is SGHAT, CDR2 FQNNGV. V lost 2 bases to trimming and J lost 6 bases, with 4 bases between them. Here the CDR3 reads CASSLSAGELFF. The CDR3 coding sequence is TGTGCCAGCAGCTTATCGGCCGGGGAGCTGTTTTTT.

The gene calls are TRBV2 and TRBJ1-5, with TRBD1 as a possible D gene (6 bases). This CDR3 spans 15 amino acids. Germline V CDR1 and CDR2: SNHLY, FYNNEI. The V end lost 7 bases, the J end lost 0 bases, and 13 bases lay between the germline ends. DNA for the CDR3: TGTGCCAGCATGAGCGAGGGACATAGCAATCAGCCCCAGCATTTT. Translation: CASMSEGHSNQPQHF.

The CDR3 is CASSQGTGTGVQPQHF. As DNA, the CDR3 is TGCGCCAGCAGCCAAGGGACCGGGACAGGGGTTCAGCCCCAGCATTTT. This chain uses TRBV4-1 with TRBJ1-5; TRBD1 aligns across 10 bases. After removal of 1 base from V and 6 bases from J, the junction contained 6 bases not matched to a gene. The CDR3 is made up of 16 amino acids. Germline loops: CDR1 MGHRA, CDR2 YSYEKL.

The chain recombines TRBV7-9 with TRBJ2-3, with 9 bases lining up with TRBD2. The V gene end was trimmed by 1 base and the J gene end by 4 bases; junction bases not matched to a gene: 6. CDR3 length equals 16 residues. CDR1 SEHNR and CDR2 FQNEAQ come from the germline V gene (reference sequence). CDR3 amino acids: CASSLGAGGPPDTQYF. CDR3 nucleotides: TGTGCCAGCAGCTTAGGGGCGGGGGGGCCCCCAGATACGCAGTATTTT.

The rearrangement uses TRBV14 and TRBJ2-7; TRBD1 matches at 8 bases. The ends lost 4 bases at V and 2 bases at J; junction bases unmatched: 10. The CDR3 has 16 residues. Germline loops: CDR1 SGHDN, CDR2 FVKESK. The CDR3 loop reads CASSRGVTGATYEQYF. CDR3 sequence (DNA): TGTGCCAGCAGCCGCGGAGTGACAGGGGCCACCTACGAGCAGTACTTC.

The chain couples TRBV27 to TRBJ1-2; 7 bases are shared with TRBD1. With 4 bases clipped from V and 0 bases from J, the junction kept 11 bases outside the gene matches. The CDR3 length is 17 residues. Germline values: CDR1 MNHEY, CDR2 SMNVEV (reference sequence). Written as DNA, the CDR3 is TGTGCCAGCAGTTCGGGACAGTTCACTCCTCCTAACTATGGCTACACCTTC. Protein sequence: CASSSGQFTPPNYGYTF.

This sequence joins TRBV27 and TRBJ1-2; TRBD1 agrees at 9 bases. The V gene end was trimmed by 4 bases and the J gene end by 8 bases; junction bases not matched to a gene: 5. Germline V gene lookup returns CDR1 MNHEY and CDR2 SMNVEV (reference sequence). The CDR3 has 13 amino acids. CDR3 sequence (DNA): TGTGCCAGCAGTTGGGTACAGGGGGCAGGCTACACCTTC. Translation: CASSWVQGAGYTF.

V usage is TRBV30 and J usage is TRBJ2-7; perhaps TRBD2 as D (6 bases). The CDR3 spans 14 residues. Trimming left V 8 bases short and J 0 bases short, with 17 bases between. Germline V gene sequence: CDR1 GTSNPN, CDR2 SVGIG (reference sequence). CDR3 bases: TGTGCCGGCCGACTGGAGGGGACCTCCTACGAGCAGTACTTC. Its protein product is CAGRLEGTSYEQYF.